A selection of T cell receptor beta chains follows, all from one sample in a study of Graves' ophthalmopathy and Graves' hyperthyroidism. One entry per CDR3 protein, called by TCRdb with MiXCR from the multiplex PCR reads. The data contain over a million distinct CDR3 sequences, around a third of them singletons. Sequencing was done on a sample of peripheral blood or thyroid tissue (not recorded which). The origin of the receptors is an adult man with Graves' hyperthyroidism. Each CDR3 is given with its conserved first and last residue. Where a row states a size, it is once, few, many or the class of an expanded clone; other rows omit it.

clone_size	v_call	cdr3_aa
many	TRBV2	CASSDGGTLYEQYF
few	TRBV6-5	CASSYSSNPSNYGYTF
once	TRBV10-3	CASSASPGNTEAFF
NA	TRBV10-3	CASREYGGMNTEAFF
few	TRBV9	CASSPAHQDTGELFF
few	TRBV6-5	CASRGYSNEQYF
many	TRBV10-3	CAISEEGTGWMGEQYF
once	TRBV7-2	CASSLARGGGNTEAFF
NA	TRBV10-3	CAISLDRAAGEKLFF
few	TRBV5-4	CASTRTGRSYGYTF
many	TRBV7-9	CACLRGAEGTEAFF
many	TRBV7-9	CASSLDGDTYEQYF
NA	TRBV9	CASSVAAGEFGDSGANVLTF
NA	TRBV6-2/TRBV6-3	CASSYAPWGRGGTEAFF
many	TRBV25-1	CASNPSSVNTEAFF
NA	TRBV7-8	CASSSKGRDTGELFF
NA	TRBV28	CASTRSRRTYEQYF
few	TRBV7-9	CASSHFRDRETQYF
NA	TRBV5-5	CASSLEGGAENSPLHF
few	TRBV20-1	CSAQTSTEGYTF
many	TRBV5-1	CASSLSAAANSPLHF
many	TRBV29-1	CSVEGGAAGELFF
NA	TRBV6-6	CASSGTVINTESFF
many	TRBV14	CASSTLQGRQYF
NA	TRBV6-2/TRBV6-3	CASSERVSSQPQHF
few	TRBV10-2	CASSYSRGAGGYTF
few	TRBV11-2	CASSLYLQGTYEQYF
NA	TRBV28	CASSFRRDPYEQYF
NA	TRBV7-2	CASSATGLAGAEQYF
NA	TRBV25-1	CASSDPTGGAYSPLHF
few	TRBV6-5	CASSYSGRWEETQYF
NA	TRBV7-9	CASSVVASAYEQYF
few	TRBV7-6	CASSLALGRGKSYEQYF
few	TRBV10-3	CAISDFTTGELFF
NA	TRBV29-1	CSVAEGERGYTF
few	TRBV5-1	CASRRQIPNTGELFF
NA	TRBV7-9	CASSFPTGHYGYTF
few	TRBV13	CASTPAAQSNSPLHF
NA	TRBV10-3	CAISELSGNNYGYTF
NA	TRBV7-8	CASRSGGDSPLHF
many	TRBV19	CASSFPTGLTNQPQHF
NA	TRBV29-1	CSVEFGDRGETQYF
many	TRBV20-1	CSAYAGTGGNGYTF
few	TRBV11-1	CASSPTGTGVRSYNSPLHF